A single sample gave rise to the 28 T cell receptor beta chains below, sequenced in a study of blood T cells in healthy people across ages. The authors ran a second PCR of roughly 6 to 11 cycles using a sample-barcoded 5' primer and a J-beta primer mix. One entry per CDR3 protein results from TCRdb running MiXCR on the 5' RACE reads. The table shows around 970,000 distinct CDR3 sequences, with roughly 51% occurring only once. Sequencing was carried out using blood. The origin of the receptors is a woman aged 55-70 years in good health.

This chain joins TRBV20-1 and TRBJ2-5, with unresolved D. Trimming removed 4 bases at V and 5 bases at J, with 8 bases between. The CDR3 extends over 11 amino acids. Germline V lookup: CDR1 DFQATT, CDR2 SNEGSKA (reference sequence). The CDR3 loop reads CSAIVMETQYF. The CDR3, as DNA: TGCAGTGCTATCGTGATGGAGACCCAGTACTTC.

This rearrangement joins TRBV10-3 to TRBJ2-7, with 9 bases that match TRBD1. Germline V CDR1 and CDR2: ENHRY, SYGVKD. There are 14 residues in the CDR3. The junction had 5 bases not matched to a gene; V was cut back by 5 bases and J by 3 bases. CDR3 sequence: CAISTGQGDYEQYF. CDR3 nucleotides: TGTGCCATCAGTACGGGACAGGGAGACTACGAGCAGTACTTC.

With respect to this clonotype: This CDR3 fails to terminate in the conserved phenylalanine or tryptophan, so it likely reflects a read error. The chain uses TRBV7-9 and TRBJ2-7; 11 bases are a match to TRBD2. V lost 4 bases and J lost 6; bases outside the gene matches: 11. Per the germline V gene, CDR1 is SEHNR and CDR2 is FQNEAQ (reference sequence). The CDR3 extends over 16 amino acids. Here the CDR3 reads CASSWLLAGGGGEQYL. CDR3 DNA: TGTGCCAGCAGCTGGCTCCTAGCGGGAGGCGGCGGCGAGCAGTACTTA.

In this sample, this clonotype turned up a few times. V usage is TRBV28 and J usage is TRBJ2-7; D call uncertain. This CDR3 comprises 12 residues. The germline CDR1 and CDR2 sequences are MDHEN and SYDVKM. The germline V and J ends were trimmed by 5 bases and 3 bases, with 8 bases remaining between them. The CDR3 sequence is CASSPYSYEQYF. CDR3 coding DNA: TGTGCCAGCAGTCCCTACAGCTACGAGCAGTACTTC.

The rearrangement links TRBV7-9 to TRBJ1-5, with 9 bases identical to TRBD1. V trimming: 5 bases; J trimming: 2 bases; junction bases outside the gene matches: 10. CDR3 length equals 17 residues. CDR1 and CDR2 from the germline V gene are SEHNR and FQNEAQ (reference sequence). The CDR3 reads CASSPSTGGLGNQPQHF. In DNA form, the CDR3 reads TGTGCCAGCAGCCCTTCGACAGGGGGATTGGGCAATCAGCCCCAGCATTTT.

Turning to this clonotype: Possible read error: a much larger clone is one base away. The rearrangement links TRBV2 to TRBJ2-7; weak D call: TRBD1 (5 bases). CDR3 length: 14 amino acids. CDR1 is SNHLY and CDR2 is FYNNEI in the germline V gene. Trimming stripped 7 bases from V and 7 bases from J, with 20 bases between. CDR3 in amino acids: CASTLSLRGTEQYF. Written as DNA, the CDR3 is TGTGCCAGCACACTAAGCCTAAGGGGCACTGAGCAGTACTTC.

This clonotype was recorded a few times. V gene TRBV4-1 combines with J gene TRBJ2-5, with unresolved D. Germline assignment: CDR1 MGHRA and CDR2 YSYEKL. The CDR3 has 14 residues. Trimming removed 0 bases at V and 5 bases at J, with 10 bases between. This CDR3 reads CASSQDRILETQYF. The CDR3 DNA sequence: TGCGCCAGCAGCCAAGATCGCATATTGGAGACCCAGTACTTC.

V is TRBV20-1 and J is TRBJ1-4; the D gene is possibly TRBD1 (5 bases). This CDR3 has 13 residues. Per germline, CDR1 DFQATT and CDR2 SNEGSKA (reference sequence). The V and J ends lost 6 bases and 5 bases respectively, with 13 bases between them. The chain's CDR3 is CSAPGTGNEKLFF. CDR3 in DNA: TGCAGTGCCCCCGGGACGGGGAATGAAAAACTGTTTTTT.

The chain carries TRBV5-1 and TRBJ1-2; TRBD1 agrees at 9 bases. The CDR3 has 14 amino acids. J was trimmed by 6 bases and V by 3 bases; bases with no gene match: 6. Germline loops: CDR1 SGHRS, CDR2 YFSETQ. CDR3 in amino acids: CASSSGTGTNGYTF. The CDR3 nucleotides are TGCGCCAGCAGCTCCGGGACAGGGACGAATGGCTACACCTTC.

The chain uses TRBV2 and TRBJ1-1; D possibly corresponds to TRBD1 (5 bases). V gave up 6 bases and J gave up 6 bases, with 14 bases separating them. The CDR3 runs to 13 residues. CDR1 and CDR2 (germline): SNHLY, FYNNEI. The CDR3 reads CASRVRVTAEAFF. The CDR3, as DNA: TGTGCCAGCAGGGTCAGGGTGACCGCTGAAGCTTTCTTT.

The chain uses TRBV3-1 and TRBJ2-5; D is uncertain. The CDR3 has 15 amino acids. The germline V gene has CDR1 LGHDT and CDR2 YNNKEL (reference sequence). Trimming stripped 3 bases from V and 7 bases from J, with 18 bases between. CDR3 residues: CASSHTDPTGSTQYF. The CDR3 DNA follows: TGTGCCAGCAGCCACACAGACCCAACCGGTTCGACCCAGTACTTC.

The chain uses TRBV28 and TRBJ1-2; D unclear. The length of the CDR3 is 13 residues. The V gene's germline CDR1 is MDHEN and CDR2 SYDVKM. Trimming took 3 bases from V and 6 from J, leaving 11 bases between them. CDR3 sequence (DNA): TGTGCCAGCAGTTTTGACATCACAGATGGCTACACCTTC. Protein product: CASSFDITDGYTF.

This sequence joins TRBV29-1 and TRBJ2-1; TRBD2 agrees at 11 bases. The CDR3 contains 15 residues. With V trimmed by 1 base and J by 12 bases, 11 bases remained unmatched. Germline assignment: CDR1 SQVTM and CDR2 ANQGSEA. The CDR3 DNA follows: TGCAGCGTTGAAGCTTCCGGGACTAGCGGCCCCGGGCAGTTCTTC. This translates into CSVEASGTSGPGQFF.

The chain carries TRBV29-1 and TRBJ2-7; a weak D match, TRBD2 (7 bases). Trimming cost V 3 bases and J 6 bases, with 18 bases left between them. CDR1 is SQVTM and CDR2 is ANQGSEA in the germline V gene. This CDR3 spans 14 amino acids. The CDR3 sequence is CSVDGGADRSEQYF. The CDR3 region has the DNA TGCAGCGTTGATGGGGGGGCCGATAGGTCCGAGCAGTACTTC.

The chain employs TRBV20-1 and TRBJ2-7; no clear D gene. V was clipped by 7 bases and J by 3 bases, with 16 bases between them. This CDR3 contains 13 residues. Germline loops: CDR1 DFQATT, CDR2 SNEGSKA (reference sequence). DNA of the CDR3: TGCAGTGGCACTGGGCTGGGAATCTACGAGCAGTACTTC. Its protein is CSGTGLGIYEQYF.

The chain has TRBV10-3 and TRBJ2-5; D uncertain. The assigned J gene may be wrong: the sequence end matches TRBJ2-7 better. Germline V gives CDR1 ENHRY, CDR2 SYGVKD. There are 11 residues in the CDR3. This CDR3 is CAISGLTEQYF. The CDR3 nucleotides are TGTGCCATCAGTGGCTTAACCGAGCAGTACTTC.

Details on this clonotype: A read error is possible here, since a much larger clone lies one base away. The CDR3 nucleotides are TGTGCCAGCAGCCCCCATGATGAGCAGTACTTC. It yields the protein CASSPHDEQYF. The genes are TRBV7-2 and TRBJ2-5; the D is unclear. Germline V gives CDR1 SGHTA, CDR2 FQGNSA. The CDR3 covers 11 residues. V was shortened by 5 bases and J by 11 bases, with 12 bases between the two germline ends.

The J gene is TRBJ2-3, the V gene TRBV5-1, with D unresolved. This CDR3 contains 13 residues. Germline CDR1 and CDR2: SGHRS and YFSETQ. V dropped 4 bases and J dropped 2 bases, with 8 bases sitting between them. The CDR3: CASSVEITDTQYF. The CDR3 coding sequence is TGCGCCAGCAGCGTGGAGATCACAGATACGCAGTATTTT.

The chain uses TRBV20-1 and TRBJ2-5; D is possibly TRBD1 (6 bases). V shed 0 bases and J shed 11 bases, with 25 bases lying between them. The CDR3 has 16 residues. The V gene's germline CDR1 is DFQATT and CDR2 SNEGSKA (reference sequence). The CDR3 coding sequence is TGCAGTGCTAGAGATCTAGCACAGGGAGAGTTTAATGAGCAGTACTTC. It specifies CSARDLAQGEFNEQYF.

This chain joins TRBV4-1 and TRBJ1-4, with D possibly being TRBD1 (5 bases). CDR3 size: 16 residues. V lost 3 bases, J lost 5 bases, and 16 bases lay in between. Germline V gene lookup returns CDR1 MGHRA and CDR2 YSYEKL. The CDR3 coding sequence is TGCGCCAGCAGCCAGCTACCGACAGTGCCCAATGAAAAACTGTTTTTT. Its protein product is CASSQLPTVPNEKLFF.

Written as DNA, the CDR3 is TGCAGCGTTGATGTAGCGGGAGCTTGGGAGCAGTTCTTC. Its protein is CSVDVAGAWEQFF. The chain joins TRBV29-1 to TRBJ2-1; 9 bases line up with TRBD2. The CDR3 has 13 amino acids. V dropped 3 bases and J dropped 10; count of bases not matched to a gene: 7. The germline V gene has CDR1 SQVTM and CDR2 ANQGSEA.

This chain connects TRBV7-9 to TRBJ1-1; D unclear. The germline gives CDR1 SEHNR, CDR2 FQNEAQ (reference sequence). CDR3 length equals 12 residues. The ends were cut back, 1 base at V and 6 bases at J, with 6 bases in the middle. CDR3 coding DNA: TGTGCCAGCAGCTTAGTAGGCGCTGAAGCTTTCTTT. This sequence encodes CASSLVGAEAFF.

Worth noting for this clonotype: One end of the junction is discordant with germline, which a read error may explain. The rearrangement joins TRBV10-2 to TRBJ1-5; D might be TRBD1 (5 bases). The CDR3 length is 13 residues. In germline, CDR1 is WSHSY, CDR2 SAAADI. The CDR3 protein is CASSPTATQPRHF. In nucleotides, the CDR3 is TGCGCCAGCAGCCCGACAGCCACTCAGCCCCGGCATTTT.

This chain links TRBV4-2 with TRBJ2-1, with 7 bases that match TRBD2. The CDR3 runs to 17 residues. Germline loops: CDR1 LGHNA, CDR2 YNFKEQ. Trimming cost V 1 base and J 6 bases; bases outside gene matches: 12. Here the CDR3 DNA reads TGTGCCAGCAGCCAAGTGGGAAGCGGGATCCCAACCAATGAGCAGTTCTTC. Its translation: CASSQVGSGIPTNEQFF.

This sequence joins TRBV4-2 and TRBJ2-1; 8 bases line up with TRBD2. The CDR3 totals 14 residues. The V and J ends lost 0 bases and 10 bases, in that order; junction bases with no gene match: 5. CDR1 LGHNA and CDR2 YNFKEQ come from the germline V gene. CDR3 nucleotide sequence: TGTGCCAGCAGCCAAGATCGGACTAGCAGGGAGCAGTTCTTC. It specifies CASSQDRTSREQFF.

V is TRBV27 and J is TRBJ2-7; D possibly corresponds to TRBD2 (6 bases). This CDR3 contains 13 residues. V lost 0 bases and J 9 bases, leaving 12 bases between the germline ends. The germline CDR1 and CDR2 sequences are MNHEY and SMNVEV (reference sequence). This CDR3 is CASSLSSTSSQYF. The CDR3 DNA sequence: TGTGCCAGCAGTTTATCTTCTACTAGCTCGCAGTACTTC.

This clonotype appeared once. This chain connects TRBV7-9 to TRBJ2-4; perhaps D is TRBD1 or TRBD2 (5 bases each). The germline V gene encodes CDR1 SEHNR and CDR2 FQNEAQ (reference sequence). The CDR3 runs 17 residues. V was trimmed by 5 bases and J by 2 bases, leaving 19 bases between them. The CDR3 loop is CASSQDQGRWTKNIQYF. CDR3 DNA sequence: TGTGCCAGCAGCCAGGACCAGGGACGTTGGACCAAAAACATTCAGTACTTC.

In its sample, this clonotype was seen a few times. The chain carries TRBV5-1 and TRBJ2-1, with a weak D call TRBD2 (5 bases). Per germline, CDR1 SGHRS and CDR2 YFSETQ. The CDR3 is made up of 14 amino acids. V lost 4 bases to trimming and J lost 3 bases, with 11 bases between them. CDR3 loop: CASSDYWFYNEQFF. The CDR3 DNA reads TGCGCCAGCAGCGACTATTGGTTCTACAATGAGCAGTTCTTC.